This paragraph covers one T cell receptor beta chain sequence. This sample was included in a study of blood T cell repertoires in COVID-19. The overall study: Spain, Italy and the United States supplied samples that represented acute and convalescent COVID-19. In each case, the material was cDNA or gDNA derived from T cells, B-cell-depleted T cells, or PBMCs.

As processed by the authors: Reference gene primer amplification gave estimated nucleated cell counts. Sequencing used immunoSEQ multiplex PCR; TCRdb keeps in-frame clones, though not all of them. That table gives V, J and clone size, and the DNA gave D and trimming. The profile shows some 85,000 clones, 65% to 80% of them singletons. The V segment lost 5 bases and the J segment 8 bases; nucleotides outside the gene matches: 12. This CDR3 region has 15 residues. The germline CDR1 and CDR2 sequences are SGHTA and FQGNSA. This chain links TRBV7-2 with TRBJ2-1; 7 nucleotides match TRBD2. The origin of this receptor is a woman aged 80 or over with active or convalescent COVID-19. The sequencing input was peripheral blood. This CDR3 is CASSPRTSFIDEQFF. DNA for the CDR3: TGTGCCAGCAGCCCAAGGACTAGTTTTATCGATGAGCAGTTCTTC. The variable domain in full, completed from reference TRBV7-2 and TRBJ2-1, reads GAGVSQSPSNKVTEKGKDVELRCDPISGHTALYWYRQSLGQGLEFLIYFQGNSAPDKSGLPSDRFSAERTGGSVSTLTIQRTQQEDSAVYLCASSPRTSFIDEQFFGPGTRLTVL.